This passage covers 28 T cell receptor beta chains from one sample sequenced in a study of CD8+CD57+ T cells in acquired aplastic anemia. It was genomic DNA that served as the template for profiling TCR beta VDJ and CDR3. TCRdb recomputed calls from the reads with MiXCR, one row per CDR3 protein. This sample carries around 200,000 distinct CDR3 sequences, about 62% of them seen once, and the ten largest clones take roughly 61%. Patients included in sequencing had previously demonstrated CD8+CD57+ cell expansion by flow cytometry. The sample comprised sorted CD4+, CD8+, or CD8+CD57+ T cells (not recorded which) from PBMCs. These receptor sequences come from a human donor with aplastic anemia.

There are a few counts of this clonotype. CDR3 DNA sequence: TGTGCCAGCAGTGAAGTGGGGACTAGCGGCTACGAGCAGTACTTC. It is translated as CASSEVGTSGYEQYF. V and J are TRBV25-1 and TRBJ2-7, with 11 bases identical to TRBD2. V dropped 2 bases and J dropped 3; count of bases not matched to a gene: 3. The germline gives CDR1 MGHDK, CDR2 SYGVNS. The CDR3 spans 15 residues.

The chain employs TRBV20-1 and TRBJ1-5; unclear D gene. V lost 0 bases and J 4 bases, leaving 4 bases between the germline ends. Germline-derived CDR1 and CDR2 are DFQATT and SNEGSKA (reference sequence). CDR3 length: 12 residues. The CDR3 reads CSAREANQPQHF. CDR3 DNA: TGCAGTGCTAGAGAAGCGAATCAGCCCCAGCATTTT.

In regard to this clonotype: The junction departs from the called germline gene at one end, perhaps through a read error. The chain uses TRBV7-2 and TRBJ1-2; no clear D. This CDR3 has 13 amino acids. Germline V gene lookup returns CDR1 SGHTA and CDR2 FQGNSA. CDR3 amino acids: CASSQDRLYGYTF. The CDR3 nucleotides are TGCGCCAGCAGCCAAGATCGACTCTATGGCTACACCTTC. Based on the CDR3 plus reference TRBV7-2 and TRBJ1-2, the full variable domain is GAGVSQSPSNKVTEKGKDVELRCDPISGHTALYWYRQSLGQGLEFLIYFQGNSAPDKSGLPSDRFSAERTGGSVSTLTIQRTQQEDSAVYLCASSQDRLYGYTFGSGTRLTVV.

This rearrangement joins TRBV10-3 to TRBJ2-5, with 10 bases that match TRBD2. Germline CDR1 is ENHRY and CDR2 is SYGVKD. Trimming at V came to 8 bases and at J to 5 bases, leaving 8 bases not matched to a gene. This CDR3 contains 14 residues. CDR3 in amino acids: CAIAQRGGHETQYF. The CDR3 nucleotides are TGTGCCATCGCACAGCGGGGGGGCCACGAGACCCAGTACTTC.

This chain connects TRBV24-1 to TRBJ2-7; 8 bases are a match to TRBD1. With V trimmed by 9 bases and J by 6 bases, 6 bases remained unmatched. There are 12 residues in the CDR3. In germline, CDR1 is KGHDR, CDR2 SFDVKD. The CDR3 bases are TGTGCCACCCGACAGGGGATAAGCGAGCAGTACTTC. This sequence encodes CATRQGISEQYF.

CDR3: CSAKGLQGVDEQYF. The CDR3 coding sequence is TGCAGTGCTAAGGGGCTCCAGGGAGTGGACGAGCAGTACTTC. The rearrangement uses TRBV20-1 and TRBJ2-7, with D perhaps assigned TRBD1 or TRBD2 (5 bases each). CDR3 length equals 14 residues. V dropped 4 bases and J dropped 5 bases, with 18 bases sitting between them. Germline V gene lookup returns CDR1 DFQATT and CDR2 SNEGSKA (reference sequence).

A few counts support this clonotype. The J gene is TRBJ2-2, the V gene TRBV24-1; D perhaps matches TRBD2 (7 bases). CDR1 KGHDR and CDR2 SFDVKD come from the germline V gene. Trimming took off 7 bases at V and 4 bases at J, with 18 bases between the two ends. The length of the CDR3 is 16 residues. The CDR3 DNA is TGTGCCACCAGAGGGGGGGCAGCGGCCGGCACCGGGGAGCTGTTTTTT. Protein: CATRGGAAAGTGELFF.

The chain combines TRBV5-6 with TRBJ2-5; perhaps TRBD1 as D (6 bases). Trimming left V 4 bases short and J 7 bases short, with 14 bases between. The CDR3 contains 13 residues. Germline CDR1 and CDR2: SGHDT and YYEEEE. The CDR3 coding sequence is TGTGCCAGCAGCCCTGGCCAGGGGAGGACCCAGTACTTC. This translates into CASSPGQGRTQYF.

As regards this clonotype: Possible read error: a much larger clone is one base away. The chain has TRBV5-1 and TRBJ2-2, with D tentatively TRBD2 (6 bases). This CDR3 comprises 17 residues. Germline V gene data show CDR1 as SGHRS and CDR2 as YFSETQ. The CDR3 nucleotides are TGTGCCAGCGGCCCGCCCATAGCGGCTACGAACGCCGGGGAGCTGTTTTTT. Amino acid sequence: CASGPPIAATNAGELFF.

For the CDR3, the DNA is TGCAGTGCCAAGACCACAGTATCAGAGACCCAGTACTTC. Translating it yields CSAKTTVSETQYF. This chain uses TRBV20-1 with TRBJ2-5; no clear D. Trimming took 6 bases from V and 4 from J, leaving 15 bases between them. CDR3 length: 13 residues. Germline V gene sequence: CDR1 DFQATT, CDR2 SNEGSKA (reference sequence).

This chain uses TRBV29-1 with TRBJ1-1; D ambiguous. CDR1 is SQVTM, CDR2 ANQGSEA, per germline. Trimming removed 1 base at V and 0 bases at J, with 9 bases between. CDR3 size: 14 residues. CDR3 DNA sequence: TGCAGCGTTGAAGTGGGCAGCATGAACACTGAAGCTTTCTTT. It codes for CSVEVGSMNTEAFF.

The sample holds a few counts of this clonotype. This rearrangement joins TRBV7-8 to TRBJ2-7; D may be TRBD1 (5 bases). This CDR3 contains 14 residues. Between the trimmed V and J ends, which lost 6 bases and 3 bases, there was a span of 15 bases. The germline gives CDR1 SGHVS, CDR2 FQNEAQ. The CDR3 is CASSLVQGIYEQYF. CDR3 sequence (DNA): TGTGCCAGCAGTCTCGTTCAGGGTATCTACGAGCAGTACTTC.

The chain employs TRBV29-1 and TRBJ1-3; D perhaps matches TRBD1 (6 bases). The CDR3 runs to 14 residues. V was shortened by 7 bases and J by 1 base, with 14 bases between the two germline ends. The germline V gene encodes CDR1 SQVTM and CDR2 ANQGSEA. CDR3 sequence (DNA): TGCAGCGCGAGGACAGTCCCTTCTGGAAACACCATATATTTT. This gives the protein CSARTVPSGNTIYF. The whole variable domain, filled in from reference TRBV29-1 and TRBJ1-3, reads SAVISQKPSRDICQRGTSLTIQCQVDSQVTMMFWYRQQPGQSLTLIATANQGSEATYESGFVIDKFPISRPNLTFSTLTVSNMSPEDSSIYLCSARTVPSGNTIYFGEGSWLTVV.

The CDR3 nucleotides read TGTGCCAGCAGTGGTGCCTATGGCTACACCTTC. Its translation is CASSGAYGYTF. V gene TRBV6-5 combines with J gene TRBJ1-2; D not certain. V lost 5 bases and J lost 4, with 5 bases in between. Germline V lookup: CDR1 MNHEY, CDR2 SVGAGI. This CDR3 spans 11 amino acids.

The CDR3 reads CASNQGGDNSPLHF. CDR3 nucleotide sequence: TGTGCCAGCAACCAAGGAGGGGATAATTCACCCCTCCACTTT. The chain joins TRBV9 to TRBJ1-6; D might be TRBD1 (5 bases). The ends were cut back, 6 bases at V and 5 bases at J, with 12 bases in the middle. The CDR3 is 14 residues long. The germline gives CDR1 SGDLS, CDR2 YYNGEE.

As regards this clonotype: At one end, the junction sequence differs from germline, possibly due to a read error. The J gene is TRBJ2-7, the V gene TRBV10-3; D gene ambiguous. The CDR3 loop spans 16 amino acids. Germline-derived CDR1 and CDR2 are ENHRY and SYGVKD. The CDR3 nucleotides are TGTGCCAGCAGTTACGAGTCCGGCAGGTTGTCCTACGAGCAGTACTTC. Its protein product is CASSYESGRLSYEQYF.

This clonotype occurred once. This CDR3 is CASSYPPGLAGEQYF. The DNA for the CDR3 is TGTGCCAGCAGTTACCCGCCGGGACTAGCGGGCGAGCAGTACTTC. The chain carries TRBV25-1 and TRBJ2-7; 12 bases are a match to TRBD2. Germline V CDR1 and CDR2: MGHDK, SYGVNS. Trimming cost V 5 bases and J 6 bases; bases outside gene matches: 8. The CDR3 runs to 15 residues.

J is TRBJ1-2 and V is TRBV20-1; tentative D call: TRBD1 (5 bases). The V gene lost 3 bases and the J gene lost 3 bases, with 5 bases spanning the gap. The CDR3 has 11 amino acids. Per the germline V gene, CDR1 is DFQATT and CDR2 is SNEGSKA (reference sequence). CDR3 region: CSASRDYGYTF. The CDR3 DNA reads TGCAGTGCTAGCAGGGACTATGGCTACACCTTC.

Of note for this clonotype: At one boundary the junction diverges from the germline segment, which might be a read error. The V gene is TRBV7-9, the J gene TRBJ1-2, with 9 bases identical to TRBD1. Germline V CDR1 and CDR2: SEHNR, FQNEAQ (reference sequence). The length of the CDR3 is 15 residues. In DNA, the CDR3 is TGTGCCAGCAGCGCTCACAGGGGGCAAGGCTATGGCTACGCCTTC. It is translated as CASSAHRGQGYGYAF.

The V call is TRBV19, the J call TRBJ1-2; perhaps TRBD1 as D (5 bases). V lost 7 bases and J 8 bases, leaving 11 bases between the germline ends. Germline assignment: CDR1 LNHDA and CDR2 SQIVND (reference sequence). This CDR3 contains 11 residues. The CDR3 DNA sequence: TGTGCCAGTAATCCGGGGCAAGGCTACACCTTC. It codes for CASNPGQGYTF.

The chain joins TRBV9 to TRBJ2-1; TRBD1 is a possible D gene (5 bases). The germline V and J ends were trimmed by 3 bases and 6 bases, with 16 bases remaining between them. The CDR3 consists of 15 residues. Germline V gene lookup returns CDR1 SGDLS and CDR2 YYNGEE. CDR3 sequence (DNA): TGTGCCAGCAGCGAGACAGCCTTGGCCCCCAATGAGCAGTTCTTC. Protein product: CASSETALAPNEQFF.

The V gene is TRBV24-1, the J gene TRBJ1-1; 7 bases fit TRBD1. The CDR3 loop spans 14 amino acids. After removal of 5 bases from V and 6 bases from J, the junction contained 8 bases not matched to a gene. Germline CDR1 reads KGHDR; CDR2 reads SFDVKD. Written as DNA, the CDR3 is TGTGCCACCAGTGCCCCAACAGGGGAGTCTGAAGCTTTCTTT. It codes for CATSAPTGESEAFF.

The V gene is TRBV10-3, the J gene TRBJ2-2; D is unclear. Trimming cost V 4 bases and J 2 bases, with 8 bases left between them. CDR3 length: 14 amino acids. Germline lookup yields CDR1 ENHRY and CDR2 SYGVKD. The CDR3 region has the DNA TGTGCCATCAGTGGTACACATAACACCGGGGAGCTGTTTTTT. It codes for CAISGTHNTGELFF.

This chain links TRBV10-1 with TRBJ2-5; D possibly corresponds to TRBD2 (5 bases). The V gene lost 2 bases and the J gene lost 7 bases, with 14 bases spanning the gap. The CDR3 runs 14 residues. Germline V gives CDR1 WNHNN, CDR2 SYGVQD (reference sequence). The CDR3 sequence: CASSEGGPMRTQYF. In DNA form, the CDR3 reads TGCGCCAGCAGTGAGGGAGGACCTATGCGGACCCAGTACTTC.

The CDR3 loop is CASSIEGGPQPQHF. Here the CDR3 DNA reads TGTGCCAGTAGTATAGAAGGGGGCCCTCAGCCCCAGCATTTT. V and J are TRBV19 and TRBJ1-5, with TRBD1 matching over 7 bases. The germline V gene encodes CDR1 LNHDA and CDR2 SQIVND (reference sequence). This CDR3 has 14 amino acids. Trimming cost V 0 bases and J 6 bases; bases outside gene matches: 2.

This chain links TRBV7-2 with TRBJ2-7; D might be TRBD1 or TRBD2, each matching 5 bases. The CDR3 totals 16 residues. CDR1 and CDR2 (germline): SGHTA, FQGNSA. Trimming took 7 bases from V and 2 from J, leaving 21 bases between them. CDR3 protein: CASTHRAGTAPYEQYF. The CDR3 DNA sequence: TGTGCCAGCACCCACCGCGCTGGGACCGCTCCCTACGAGCAGTACTTC.

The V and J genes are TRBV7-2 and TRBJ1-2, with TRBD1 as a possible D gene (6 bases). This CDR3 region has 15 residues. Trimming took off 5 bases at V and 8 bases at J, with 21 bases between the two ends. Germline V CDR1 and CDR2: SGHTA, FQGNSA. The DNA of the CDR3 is TGTGCCAGCAGCGTGCTCGACGGGCAGGGGACCGGCTACACCTTC. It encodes CASSVLDGQGTGYTF. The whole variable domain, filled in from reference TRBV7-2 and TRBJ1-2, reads GAGVSQSPSNKVTEKGKDVELRCDPISGHTALYWYRQSLGQGLEFLIYFQGNSAPDKSGLPSDRFSAERTGGSVSTLTIQRTQQEDSAVYLCASSVLDGQGTGYTFGSGTRLTVV.

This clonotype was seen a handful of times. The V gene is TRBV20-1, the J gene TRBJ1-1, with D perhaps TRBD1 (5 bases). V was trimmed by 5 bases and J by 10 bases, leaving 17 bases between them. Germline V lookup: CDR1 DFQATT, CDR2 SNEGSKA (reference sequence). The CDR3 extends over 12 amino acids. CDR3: CSAPDRGKTAFF. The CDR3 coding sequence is TGCAGTGCTCCCGACAGAGGTAAGACAGCTTTCTTT.